This T cell receptor (beta chain) was identified in a study of Ad26.COV2.S vaccination and SARS-CoV-2 variants (dated by TCRdb to the early 2020s). Background for the entire study: Vaccine-arm donors were drawn from COV1001, a multicentre, randomized, double-blind, placebo-controlled phase I-IIa trial of Ad26.COV2.S in healthy adults. Dosing of Ad26.COV2.S was intramuscular, at either 5x10^10 or 1x10^11 viral particles, delivered as one shot or as two shots spaced 56 days apart. TCRbeta repertoire sequencing was used to assess the specificity and breadth of SARS-CoV-2-reactive T cell receptors after Ad26.COV2.S vaccination. A total of about 30 samples were included in the TCR-sequenced set, comprising roughly 19 Ad26.COV2.S vaccine recipients, 5 placebo recipients and 8 SARS-CoV-2 convalescent individuals. Trial participants were randomized into five groups of five: low-dose or high-dose Ad26.COV2.S given once or twice, or placebo on both occasions. Investigators remained blinded to trial group allocation during experiments and outcome assessment. Paper-wide results and their limitations: Ad26.COV2.S recipients had higher spike-specific TCR breadth than placebo recipients (P = 0.0014). After vaccination, substantial breadth of spike-specific CD8+ and CD4+ T cell responses was reported. It was noted by the authors that total T cell responses may have been underestimated by the TCR breadth and depth analyses. The study was not powered to compare responses between vaccine doses or regimens. Vaccine and placebo recipients had comparable non-spike TCR breadth, which fits with the vaccine containing only spike.

Per the germline V gene (reference sequence), SEHNR is the CDR1 and FQNEAQ is the CDR2. Germline trimming: 4 bases from V, 5 bases from J; junction bases outside gene matches: 6. The CDR3 sequence holds 15 residues, the cysteine and phenylalanine included. The CDR3 DNA has 45 bases and is translated from base 1. A remark on this clone: It lacks a known antigen. It has no much larger one-base neighbor in the sample; base qualities were not kept.

The immunoSEQ Assay was used to sequence TCRbeta CDR3 regions. After extraction, genomic DNA underwent amplification by bias-controlled multiplex PCR, followed by high-throughput sequencing. The authors' pipeline ran thus. To quantify the absolute abundance of every unique TCRbeta CDR3 region, sequences were collapsed and filtered. T cell fraction was estimated by normalizing TCRbeta template counts to usable DNA, with usable DNA measured through amplification of reference genes found in all nucleated cells. Repertoire TCRs were annotated as SARS-CoV-2-specific when V gene, CDR3 amino acid sequence and J gene were exactly matched to a known reactive TCR set. The reference SARS-CoV-2 TCR set was derived from MIRA and filtered for enrichment in COVID-19-positive ImmuneCODE repertoires, a step that removed public or cross-reactive TCRs. Using the MIRA antigens, annotated TCRs were further analysed by specific ORF or by position within an ORF. Breadth was defined as the number of annotated unique rearrangements divided by the total number of unique productive rearrangements, and depth was defined as the summed frequency of the annotated unique rearrangements. Two-sided Wilcoxon rank-sum tests were applied when comparing TCR breadth between groups. Here the immuneACCESS table is served through TCRdb, limited to in-frame sequences with V and J called. Missing clones are a known gap in these copies; in checked studies unresolved V genes cover under half, and the rest lacks a known reason. V, J and clone size reflect that table, while D and trimming were determined from the DNA. For this sample the table gives roughly 680,000 clones, of which 70% to 90% were detected only once. The ten top clones hold approximately 1.5% of the sample.

According to the study, the label for this sample's treatment or condition signals: around 19 received Ad26.COV2.S at low or high dose, single or two shots; about 5 received placebo; per-sample allocation not given. Repertoires of vaccine and placebo recipients were sequenced from samples taken on day 63 after the first injection. Between 29 July and 7 August 2020, Cohort 1b enrolled about two dozen adults aged 18-55 years at one site in Boston, USA. Ad26.COV2.S consisted of a replication-incompetent adenovirus type 26 vector by which a prefusion-stabilized SARS-CoV-2 spike protein from the original Wuhan strain was expressed.

The TCR originated in a person between 18 and 59 years old who received the Ad26.COV2.S COVID-19 vaccine or a placebo. The rearrangement joined TRBV7-9 to TRBJ2-5, with 11 bases in between that match TRBD2. The sample was peripheral blood, taken in a trial of Ad26.COV2.S vaccine versus placebo. The CDR3 loop reads CASSSPTSGVETQYF. The nucleotide sequence is TGTGCCAGCAGCTCCCCGACTAGCGGGGTGGAGACCCAGTACTTC.